This T cell receptor beta chain was documented in a study of early T cells in non-severe SARS-CoV-2 infection. Overall study findings and caveats: A preference for anti-spike CD8 responses marked VDJdb matching, which missed private and CD4 specificities.

Remarks on this clonotype: The antigen is undetermined.

The library protocol tagged individual cDNA molecules with unique molecular identifiers. TCRdb re-derived calls from the 5' RACE reads in MiXCR, one entry per CDR3 protein. The sample yields tens of thousands of distinct CDR3 sequences, 9.5% to 13% seen once. Trimming removed 7 bases from V and 2 bases from J, with 11 bases in between. CDR1 MGHDK and CDR2 SYGVNS come from the germline V gene. The CDR3 is made up of 13 amino acids. This rearrangement joins TRBV25-1 to TRBJ1-2; perhaps TRBD1 as D (5 bases). This receptor was identified in an adult who was a healthcare worker with PCR-confirmed SARS-CoV-2 infection or an uninfected control (not recorded which). The material sequenced was whole blood, taken at baseline. The CDR3 bases are TGTGCCAGCACCGGAAGGGGAAACTATGGCTACACCTTC. Amino acids: CASTGRGNYGYTF.